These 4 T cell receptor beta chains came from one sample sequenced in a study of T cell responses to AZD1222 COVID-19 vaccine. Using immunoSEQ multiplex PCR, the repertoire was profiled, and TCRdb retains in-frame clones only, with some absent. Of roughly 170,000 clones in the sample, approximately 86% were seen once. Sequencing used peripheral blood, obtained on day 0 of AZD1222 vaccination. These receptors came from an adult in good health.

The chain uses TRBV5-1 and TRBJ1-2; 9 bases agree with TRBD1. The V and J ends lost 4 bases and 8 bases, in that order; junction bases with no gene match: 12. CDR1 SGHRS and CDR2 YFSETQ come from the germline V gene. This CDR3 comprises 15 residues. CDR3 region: CASSAGQGMGAGYTF. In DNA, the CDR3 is TGCGCCAGCAGCGCAGGACAGGGGATGGGTGCAGGCTACACCTTC.

Here the CDR3 reads CASSPSPEETQYF. As DNA, the CDR3 is TGTGCCAGCAGCCCCAGCCCAGAAGAGACCCAGTACTTC. This chain uses TRBV13 with TRBJ2-5; D gene uncertain. The V gene lost 5 bases and the J gene lost 3 bases, with 10 bases spanning the gap. Germline-derived CDR1 and CDR2 are PRHDT and FYEKMQ (reference sequence). The length of the CDR3 is 13 residues.

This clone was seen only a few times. DNA for the CDR3: TGTGCCAGCAGGATGGACGGGAGGCGAGAGACCCAGTACTTC. Protein product: CASRMDGRRETQYF. This chain joins TRBV2 and TRBJ2-5; 7 bases line up with TRBD2. CDR1 is SNHLY and CDR2 is FYNNEI in the germline V gene. The CDR3 sequence is 14 residues long. The trim removed 6 bases at V and 4 bases at J, leaving 8 bases unmatched.

The CDR3 loop is CASSPLGRTNEKLFF. For the CDR3, the DNA is TGCGCCAGCTCGCCTCTCGGTAGGACTAATGAAAAACTGTTTTTT. The chain employs TRBV5-1 and TRBJ1-4; the D is unclear. Germline CDR1 is SGHRS and CDR2 is YFSETQ. This CDR3 has 15 amino acids. V was cut by 7 bases and J by 2 bases, with 15 bases left in between.